Listed below are T cell receptor beta chains from one sample, sequenced in a study of T cells in Graves' hyperthyroidism and ophthalmopathy. TCRdb re-derived calls from the multiplex PCR reads in MiXCR, one entry per CDR3 protein. There are approximately 620,000 distinct CDR3 sequences in the sample; over 11% occur only once, and approximately 5.7% lies in the top ten. Sequencing was performed on blood. The origin of the receptors is a woman aged 25-40 years with Graves' hyperthyroidism that later progressed to Graves' ophthalmopathy. The CDR3 runs from the conserved cysteine through the conserved F or W. D genes are given only for firm matches. Not all rows give a size; the values are once, few, many and, for expanded clones, a class.

CDR3 DNA: TGTGCCAGCGGGGGGGATTTCTACGAGCAGTACTTC; CDR3 protein: CASGGDFYEQYF; D gene: TRBD2; J gene: TRBJ2-7; clone size: few; V gene: TRBV7-6
CDR3 DNA: TGTGCCAGCAGCTTAATTGGGCTAGCGGGAGTCTTGTCCTACAATGAGCAGTTCTTC; CDR3 protein: CASSLIGLAGVLSYNEQFF; D gene: TRBD2; J gene: TRBJ2-1; clone size: many; V gene: TRBV7-2
CDR3 DNA: TGTGCCTGGGGCCAGGGGGGCCCTGGAAACACCATATATTTT; CDR3 protein: CAWGQGGPGNTIYF; D gene: TRBD1; J gene: TRBJ1-3; clone size: many; V gene: TRBV30
CDR3 DNA: TGTGCCACCGGGGGGGGGGCTCGGTTAGATACGCAGTATTTT; CDR3 protein: CATGGGARLDTQYF; D gene: TRBD2; J gene: TRBJ2-3; clone size: -; V gene: TRBV28
CDR3 DNA: TGTGCCAGCAGCCAAGATGGGGGGTTCCGGGAGCTGTTTTTT; CDR3 protein: CASSQDGGFRELFF; D gene: -; J gene: TRBJ2-2; clone size: -; V gene: TRBV14
CDR3 DNA: TGTGCCAGCAGTTACGAGACTAGCGCCTCCTACGAGCAGTACTTC; CDR3 protein: CASSYETSASYEQYF; D gene: TRBD2; J gene: TRBJ2-7; clone size: many; V gene: TRBV6-2/TRBV6-3
CDR3 DNA: TGCGCCAGCAGCGGGGGGAACAATGAGCAGTTCTTC; CDR3 protein: CASSGGNNEQFF; D gene: -; J gene: TRBJ2-1; clone size: many; V gene: TRBV5-1
CDR3 DNA: TGTGCCAGTACTCCCCGTGGGGGGGCAACGAGGTACAATGAGCAGTTCTTC; CDR3 protein: CASTPRGGATRYNEQFF; D gene: -; J gene: TRBJ2-1; clone size: many; V gene: TRBV19
CDR3 DNA: TGTGCCAGCAGCTTACCCGGCGTCACTGAAGCTTTCTTT; CDR3 protein: CASSLPGVTEAFF; D gene: -; J gene: TRBJ1-1; clone size: -; V gene: TRBV5-6
CDR3 DNA: TGTGCCAGCAGTTTGGGGACACCGAATGAGCAGTTCTTC; CDR3 protein: CASSLGTPNEQFF; D gene: -; J gene: TRBJ2-1; clone size: many; V gene: TRBV28
CDR3 DNA: TGTGCCAGCAGGCCACTAGCGGGAGAGTCAGATGAGCAGTTCTTC; CDR3 protein: CASRPLAGESDEQFF; D gene: TRBD2; J gene: TRBJ2-1; clone size: many; V gene: TRBV28
CDR3 DNA: TGCAGCGTCGTCCTCGGACGTTCCTACGAGCAGTACTTC; CDR3 protein: CSVVLGRSYEQYF; D gene: -; J gene: TRBJ2-7; clone size: many; V gene: TRBV29-1
CDR3 DNA: TGTGCCAGCAGCTTAGGGACAGTCCCTAGCCACGAGCAGTACTTC; CDR3 protein: CASSLGTVPSHEQYF; D gene: -; J gene: TRBJ2-7; clone size: many; V gene: TRBV7-8
CDR3 DNA: TGTGCCAGCAGCGATTTGGTTACGGGAGGGAGCTCCTACAATGAGCAGTTCTTC; CDR3 protein: CASSDLVTGGSSYNEQFF; D gene: TRBD2; J gene: TRBJ2-1; clone size: few; V gene: TRBV5-6
CDR3 DNA: TGTGCCTGGAATCGACAGGGGGCGGGTACTGAAGCTTTCTTT; CDR3 protein: CAWNRQGAGTEAFF; D gene: TRBD1; J gene: TRBJ1-1; clone size: many; V gene: TRBV30